This passage covers 2 T cell receptor beta chains from one sample sequenced in a study of T cells in Graves' hyperthyroidism and ophthalmopathy. The CDR3 regions of TCR beta were amplified from RNA transcripts. First-round RT-PCR of the TCR CDR3 relied on the HTBI primer set. TCRdb itself ran the multiplex PCR reads through MiXCR, one entry per CDR3 protein. This sample has about 420,000 distinct CDR3 sequences, with 15% to 18% found just once. The sequenced sample was blood. All receptors come from a woman under 30 with Graves' hyperthyroidism.

The sample holds a few counts of this clonotype. V is TRBV5-1 and J is TRBJ2-3; no firm D call. CDR3 length: 15 residues. V was trimmed by 3 bases and J by 4 bases, leaving 15 bases between them. Germline CDR1 SGHRS, CDR2 YFSETQ. The CDR3: CASSYLPHLPDTQYF. CDR3 bases: TGCGCCAGCAGCTACTTACCGCACTTACCAGATACGCAGTATTTT.

This clonotype was seen at least ten times. J is TRBJ2-1 and V is TRBV7-9, with 7 positions matching TRBD2. V lost 9 bases, J lost 7 bases, and 9 bases stayed unmatched. CDR3 length: 13 residues. CDR1 and CDR2 (germline): SEHNR, FQNEAQ (reference sequence). The CDR3 DNA reads TGTGCCAGTGGGAGGGCGTTTTCTAATGAGCAGTTCTTC. It yields the protein CASGRAFSNEQFF.